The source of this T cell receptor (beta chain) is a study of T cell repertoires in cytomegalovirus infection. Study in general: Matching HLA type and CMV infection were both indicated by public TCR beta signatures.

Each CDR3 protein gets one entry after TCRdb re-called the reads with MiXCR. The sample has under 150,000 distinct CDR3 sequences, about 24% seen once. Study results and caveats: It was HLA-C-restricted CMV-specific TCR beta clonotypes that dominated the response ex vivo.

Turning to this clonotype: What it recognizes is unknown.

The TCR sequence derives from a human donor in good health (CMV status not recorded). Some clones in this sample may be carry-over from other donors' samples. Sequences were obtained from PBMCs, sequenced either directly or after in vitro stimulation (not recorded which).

The CDR3 DNA reads as TGTGCCAGCAGCTTAGAGGGACTGAACACTGAAGCTTTCTTT. It yields the protein CASSLEGLNTEAFF. The J gene is TRBJ1-1, the V gene TRBV7-3; a weak D match, TRBD1 (5 bases). Per germline, CDR1 SGHTA and CDR2 FQGTGA. Trimming stripped 2 bases from V and 0 bases from J, with 7 bases between. This CDR3 has 14 amino acids.